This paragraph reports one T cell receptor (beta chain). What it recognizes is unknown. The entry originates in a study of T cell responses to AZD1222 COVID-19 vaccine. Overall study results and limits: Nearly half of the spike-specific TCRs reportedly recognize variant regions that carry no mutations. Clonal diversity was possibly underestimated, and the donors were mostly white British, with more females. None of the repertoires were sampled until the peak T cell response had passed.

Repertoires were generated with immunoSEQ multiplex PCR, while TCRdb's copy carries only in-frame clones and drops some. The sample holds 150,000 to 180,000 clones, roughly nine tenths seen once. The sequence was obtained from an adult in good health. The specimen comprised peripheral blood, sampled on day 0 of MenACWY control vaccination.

The CDR3 DNA reads as TGTGCCAGCTGGCTAGCGCGGAATGAGCAGTTCTTC. This gives the protein CASWLARNEQFF. The genes are TRBV2 and TRBJ2-1, with D possibly matching TRBD2 (6 bases). Between the trimmed V and J ends, which lost 8 bases and 7 bases, there was a span of 12 bases. This CDR3 comprises 12 residues. In germline, CDR1 is SNHLY, CDR2 FYNNEI.